The clone carrying this T cell receptor (beta chain) was detected only once. CD8 cells classed as naive were CD45RO-negative and positively selected for CCR7, excluding terminally differentiated effector memory CD45RA+ cells. Sequenced by immunoSEQ multiplex PCR; TCRdb stores in-frame clones only, minus some. Of hundreds of thousands of clones listed, roughly 95% were seen once; the top ten hold about 0.11%. This CDR3 has 16 residues. V was clipped by 6 bases and J by 8 bases; unmatched bases: 11. Germline CDR1 and CDR2: MNHEY and SMNVEV (reference sequence). This entry comes from a study of shared clonotypes between healthy human individuals.

The chain couples TRBV27 to TRBJ2-1; TRBD2 aligns across 12 bases. Sequencing was performed on naive CD8+ T cells sorted from blood. The source of this sequence is a woman in her 30s in good health. CDR3 protein: CASSLLLAGGPDEQFF. Written as DNA, the CDR3 is TGTGCCAGCAGCCTCCTTCTAGCGGGAGGGCCAGATGAGCAGTTCTTC.